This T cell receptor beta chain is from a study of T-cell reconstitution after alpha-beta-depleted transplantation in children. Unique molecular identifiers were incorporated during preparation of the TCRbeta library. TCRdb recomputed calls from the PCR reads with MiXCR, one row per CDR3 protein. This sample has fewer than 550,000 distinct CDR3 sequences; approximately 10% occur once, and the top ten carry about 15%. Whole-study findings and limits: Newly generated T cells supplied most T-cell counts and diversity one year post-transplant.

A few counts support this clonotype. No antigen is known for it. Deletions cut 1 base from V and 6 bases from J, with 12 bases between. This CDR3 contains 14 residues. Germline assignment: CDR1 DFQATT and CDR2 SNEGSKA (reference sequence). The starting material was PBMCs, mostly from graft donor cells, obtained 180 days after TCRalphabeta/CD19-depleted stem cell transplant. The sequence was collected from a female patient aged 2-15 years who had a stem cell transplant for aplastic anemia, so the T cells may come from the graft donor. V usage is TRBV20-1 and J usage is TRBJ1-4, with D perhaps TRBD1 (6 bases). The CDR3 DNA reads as TGCAGTGCTAGAGTGGAGGGGGAACATGAAAAACTGTTTTTT. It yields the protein CSARVEGEHEKLFF.